This T cell receptor beta chain was observed in a study of memory CD4+ T cells and cytomegalovirus serostatus. Germline-derived CDR1 and CDR2 are SGHKS and YYEKEE (reference sequence). The CDR3 spans 15 residues. V was pared by 2 bases and J by 0 bases, with 12 bases between. The repertoire was sequenced with immunoSEQ multiplex PCR; TCRdb's copy has only in-frame clones and lacks some. The sample carries 40,000 to 55,000 clones, 60% to 80% recorded once. Points on this clone: Its specificity is not known.

Findings and limits, study-wide: Median bootstrapped AUC for CMV status was around 0.96 originally, around 0.91 US-trained.

The sort gate was single viable CD3+CD4+CD8-CD45RO+ cells for memory CD4+ T cells. This TCR came from an adult in good health and CMV-seronegative. The chain carries TRBV5-5 and TRBJ2-7; tentatively, D is TRBD2 (7 bases). Sequenced: memory CD4+ T cells from blood. CDR3 bases: TGTGCCAGCAGCTTCCGGGGGGCTAGCTCCTACGAGCAGTACTTC. Protein: CASSFRGASSYEQYF.